Listed below are T cell receptor beta chains from one sample, sequenced in a study of cytomegalovirus exposure and HLA in healthy donors. Data came from immunoSEQ multiplex PCR; TCRdb stores just in-frame clones and leaves some out. The table includes 250,000 to 350,000 clones, around 86% detected once. The sequencing sample was made of PBMCs. These receptors were obtained from a man aged 40-50 years in good health and CMV-seropositive. CDR3s include the opening cysteine and the closing phenylalanine or tryptophan. The D gene is left open where the match is weak. The size field is filled for only some rows; it gives once, few, many or a size class.

>TRBJ1-1|-|TRBV6-5|once
CASSYSTSYTEAFF
TGCGCCAGCAGTTACTCGACAAGTTACACTGAAGCTTTCTTT
>TRBJ1-1|TRBD1|TRBV19|-
CASSPTGSNTEAFF
TGTGCCAGTAGCCCGACAGGGAGCAACACTGAAGCTTTCTTT
>TRBJ2-1|TRBD2|TRBV28|-
CASSPGGARNEQFF
TGTGCCAGCAGCCCCGGGGGGGCCAGGAATGAGCAGTTCTTC
>TRBJ2-1|TRBD1|TRBV14|-
CASSAYRTGGYNEQFF
TGTGCCAGCAGCGCCTACCGCACAGGGGGCTACAATGAGCAGTTCTTC
>TRBJ2-7|-|TRBV5-6|-
CASSFTGSYEQYF
TGTGCCAGCAGCTTTACAGGGAGCTACGAGCAGTACTTC
>TRBJ2-7|-|TRBV10-3|-
CAISTGSTYEQYF
TGTGCCATCTCTACCGGGAGCACCTACGAGCAGTACTTC
>TRBJ2-1|TRBD2|TRBV7-9|-
CASSFLTSGSGEQFF
TGTGCCAGCAGCTTCCTGACTAGCGGGAGCGGTGAGCAGTTCTTC
>TRBJ2-7|-|TRBV4-1|-
CASSQPGGSSYEQYF
TGCGCCAGCAGCCAACCCGGGGGAAGCTCCTACGAGCAGTACTTC
>TRBJ2-3|TRBD2|TRBV6-1|-
CASISTSGDTQYF
TGTGCCAGCATCTCGACTAGCGGAGATACGCAGTATTTT
>TRBJ2-7|TRBD2|TRBV5-1|-
CASSLTSGSYEQYF
TGCGCCAGCAGCTTAACTAGCGGTTCCTACGAGCAGTACTTC
>TRBJ2-7|-|TRBV18|-
CASSPLSAGLHSYEQYF
TGTGCCAGCTCACCACTATCGGCGGGACTTCATTCCTACGAGCAGTACTTC
>TRBJ2-2|-|TRBV6-5|many
CASSPPGESGELFF
TGTGCCAGCAGCCCCCCCGGGGAGTCCGGGGAGCTGTTTTTT
>TRBJ1-3|-|TRBV2|-
CASSDRAGNTIYF
TGTGCCAGCAGTGACAGGGCTGGAAACACCATATATTTT
>TRBJ2-7|TRBD2|TRBV19|-
CASMEGGSSYEQYF
TGTGCCAGTATGGAGGGAGGGAGCTCCTACGAGCAGTACTTC
>TRBJ1-5|TRBD1|TRBV5-8|-
CASSLEDREQLYSNQPQHF
TGTGCCAGCAGCCTGGAGGACAGGGAGCAACTCTATAGCAATCAGCCCCAGCATTTT
>TRBJ2-5|TRBD1|TRBV11-3|-
CASSLTPGTEETQYF
TGTGCCAGCAGCTTGACTCCTGGGACAGAAGAGACCCAGTACTTC
>TRBJ1-3|TRBD1|TRBV18|-
CASSPTGANGNTIYF
TGTGCCAGCTCACCCACAGGGGCAAATGGAAACACCATATATTTT
>TRBJ1-5|-|TRBV23-1|-
CASSQFGLGLRSNQPQHF
TGCGCCAGCAGTCAATTTGGCCTGGGCTTACGTAGCAATCAGCCCCAGCATTTT
>TRBJ2-7|-|TRBV28|-
CASSLGRAYEQYF
TGTGCCAGCAGTTTAGGCAGGGCCTACGAGCAGTACTTC
>TRBJ2-5|-|TRBV7-9|-
CASSLPKRHLTQETQYF
TGTGCCAGCAGCTTACCCAAACGACACCTAACTCAAGAGACCCAGTACTTC
>TRBJ2-1|TRBD2|TRBV7-9|-
CASSLDPPRGRSSYNEQFF
TGTGCCAGCAGCTTAGATCCCCCCCGCGGGAGGAGCTCCTACAATGAGCAGTTCTTC
>TRBJ2-1|TRBD2|TRBV4-1|-
CASSQGTSANEQFF
TGCGCCAGCAGCCAAGGGACTAGCGCCAATGAGCAGTTCTTC
>TRBJ1-1|TRBD1|TRBV16|-
CASSQGRTGWRTEAFF
TGTGCCAGCAGCCAGGGTAGGACAGGGTGGAGAACTGAAGCTTTCTTT
>TRBJ1-2|TRBD1|TRBV7-6|-
CASSPTGFGYTF
TGTGCCAGCAGCCCGACAGGGTTTGGCTACACCTTC
>TRBJ2-3|-|TRBV12-5|-
CASGLSGNTDTQYF
TGTGCTAGTGGTTTAAGCGGTAACACAGATACGCAGTATTTT
>TRBJ2-1|-|TRBV27|-
CASSRDYNEQFF
TGTGCCAGCAGCCGCGATTACAATGAGCAGTTCTTC